These T cell receptor beta chains were read from a single sample in a study of blood T cell repertoires in COVID-19. Some clones are missing from TCRdb's copy, which holds only in-frame ones; the method was immunoSEQ multiplex PCR. The top ten hold around 8% of the sample, which has approximately 310,000 clones, about 90% seen once. Source material: peripheral blood. The receptors originated from a woman aged 45 to 65 who had recovered from COVID-19. The CDR3 runs from the conserved cysteine through the conserved F or W. D genes are given only for firm matches. The listing skips clone size in some rows; elsewhere it reads once, few, many or a size class.

cdr3_nt cdr3_aa j_call v_call clone_size d_call
TGCGCCAGCAGCCAAGTGCCACTAGCGAGCTCCTACAATGAGCAGTTCTTC CASSQVPLASSYNEQFF TRBJ2-1 TRBV4-1 . TRBD2
TGTGCCAGCAGCCCCCCGGGGGGCGAGCAGTACTTC CASSPPGGEQYF TRBJ2-7 TRBV28 once TRBD2
TGTGCCAGCAGTCTACGCACCGGGACAGCCTATGGCTACACCTTC CASSLRTGTAYGYTF TRBJ1-2 TRBV27 once TRBD1
TGTGCCAGTACTGGGAGCTCTGGAAACACCATATATTTT CASTGSSGNTIYF TRBJ1-3 TRBV19 . .
TGTGCCAGCACCATAGGACAGGGCCAAAACTACGAGCAGTACTTC CASTIGQGQNYEQYF TRBJ2-7 TRBV6-5 . TRBD1
TGCGCCAGCAGCCAGGGCCACCAACGGGAGATCGGGGAGCAGTACTTC CASSQGHQREIGEQYF TRBJ2-7 TRBV4-3 . .
TGTGCCAGCAGCTTTAGGCAGGGGAGAAATGAGCAGTTCTTC CASSFRQGRNEQFF TRBJ2-1 TRBV7-9 . .
TGCGCCAGCAGCCTGGAGGGACACCAGTATGGCTACACCTTC CASSLEGHQYGYTF TRBJ1-2 TRBV5-1 few .
TGTGCCAGCAGTTACGTAGCAGGGAATCAGCCCCAGCATTTT CASSYVAGNQPQHF TRBJ1-5 TRBV6-2/TRBV6-3 . .
TGTGCCAGTAGCTCGGACAGGGTTTACGAGCAGTACTTC CASSSDRVYEQYF TRBJ2-7 TRBV19 . TRBD1
TGTGCCAGCAGCCAAGATAGCCAGCCAAGATTGGCTGAAGCTTTCTTT CASSQDSQPRLAEAFF TRBJ1-1 TRBV4-2 . .
TGTGCCACCAGCTCATCGACAGGGTATGGTGAAGCTTTCTTT CATSSSTGYGEAFF TRBJ1-1 TRBV15 . TRBD1
TGTGCCAGCAGTCCTGACCGGGTGGGAAACATTCAGTACTTC CASSPDRVGNIQYF TRBJ2-4 TRBV28 . .
TGTGCCAGTAGTATGCGCGGGAACCCCAGTAACATTCAGTACTTC CASSMRGNPSNIQYF TRBJ2-4 TRBV19 few .
TGTGCCAGCAGGCCGGGACAGGCGAACTACGAGCAGTACTTC CASRPGQANYEQYF TRBJ2-7 TRBV5-4 . TRBD1
TGCGCCAGCAGCCAAGCCGGGACAGAACTATATAGCAATCAGCCCCAGCATTTT CASSQAGTELYSNQPQHF TRBJ1-5 TRBV4-3 once TRBD1
TGTGCCAGTAGTACCGGGGACAGGGGGTGGGAGACCCAGTACTTC CASSTGDRGWETQYF TRBJ2-5 TRBV19 . TRBD1
TGCAGTGCCCCCCTCAACACTGAAGCTTTCTTT CSAPLNTEAFF TRBJ1-1 TRBV20-1 . .
TGTGCCAGCAGTACGGGACAGCGTCGGCGTCAGCCCCAGCATTTT CASSTGQRRRQPQHF TRBJ1-5 TRBV28 few TRBD1
TGCGCCAGCAGCCAGACGGACTCCTACCTAGAGACCCAGTACTTC CASSQTDSYLETQYF TRBJ2-5 TRBV4-3 . .
TGCGCCAGCAGCTTGGCGCCAGGGGGACGTCGGGAGACCCAGTACTTC CASSLAPGGRRETQYF TRBJ2-5 TRBV5-1 . TRBD1
TGTGCCGGCGGGGGGACTGAAGCTTTCTTT CAGGGTEAFF TRBJ1-1 TRBV21-1 . .
TGCGCCAGCAGCCACCAGCGGGAGTTCACCGGGGAGCTGTTTTTT CASSHQREFTGELFF TRBJ2-2 TRBV5-1 few TRBD2
TGTGCCAGTCGATCGCAGGGGCTGCGGAATCAGCCCCAGCATTTT CASRSQGLRNQPQHF TRBJ1-5 TRBV19 . .
TGTGCCAGTAGCCGAGGCGGGGCTACCTACGAGCAGTACTTC CASSRGGATYEQYF TRBJ2-7 TRBV19 . .
TGTGCCAGCAGCTCCCCGGGACAGGGGAGGCAGACCCAGTACTTC CASSSPGQGRQTQYF TRBJ2-5 TRBV5-4 . TRBD1
TGTGCCACCAGTGACAGAACAGGGGAATCCTACAATGAGCAGTTCTTC CATSDRTGESYNEQFF TRBJ2-1 TRBV24-1 . TRBD1
TGCGCCAGCAGCCCGAGGGCAGGGGGCAGTTTAGCTTTCTTT CASSPRAGGSLAFF TRBJ1-1 TRBV5-1 . TRBD1
TGTGCCAGCAGAACAGGGGGGTGGAACACCGGGGAGCTGTTTTTT CASRTGGWNTGELFF TRBJ2-2 TRBV7-2 . TRBD1
TGTGCCAGCAGAGGTTCGGGGGAGCCTAACTATGGCTACACCTTC CASRGSGEPNYGYTF TRBJ1-2 TRBV28 . .